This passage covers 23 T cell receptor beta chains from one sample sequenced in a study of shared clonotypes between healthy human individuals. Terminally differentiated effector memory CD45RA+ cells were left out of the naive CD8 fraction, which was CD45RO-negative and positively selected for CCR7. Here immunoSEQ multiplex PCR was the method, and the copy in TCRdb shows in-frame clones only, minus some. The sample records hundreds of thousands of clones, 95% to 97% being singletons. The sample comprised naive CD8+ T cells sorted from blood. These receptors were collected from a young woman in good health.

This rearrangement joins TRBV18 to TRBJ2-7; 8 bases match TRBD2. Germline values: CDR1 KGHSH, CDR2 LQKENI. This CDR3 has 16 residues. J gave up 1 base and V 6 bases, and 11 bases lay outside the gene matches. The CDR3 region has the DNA TGTGCCAGCTCCCCTCGGGAGCGGGAGAATTCCTACGAGCAGTACTTC. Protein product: CASSPRERENSYEQYF.

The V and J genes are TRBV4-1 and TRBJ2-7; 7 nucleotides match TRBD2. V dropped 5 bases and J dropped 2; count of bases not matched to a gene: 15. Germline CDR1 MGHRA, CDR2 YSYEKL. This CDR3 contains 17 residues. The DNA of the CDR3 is TGCGCCAGCAGCTATGCCCCTGGCGGGAGCCCCCCCTACGAGCAGTACTTC. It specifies CASSYAPGGSPPYEQYF.

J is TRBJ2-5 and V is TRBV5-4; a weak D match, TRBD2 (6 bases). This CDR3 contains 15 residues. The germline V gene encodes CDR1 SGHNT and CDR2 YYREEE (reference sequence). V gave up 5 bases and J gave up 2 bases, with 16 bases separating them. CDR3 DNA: TGTGCCAGCAGTTATTATAGCGGAGATCAAGAGACCCAGTACTTC. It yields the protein CASSYYSGDQETQYF.

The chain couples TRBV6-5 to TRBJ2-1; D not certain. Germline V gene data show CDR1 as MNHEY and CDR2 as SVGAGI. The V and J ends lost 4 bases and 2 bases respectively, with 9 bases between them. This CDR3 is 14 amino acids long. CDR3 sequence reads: CASSSSETYNEQFF. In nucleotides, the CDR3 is TGTGCCAGCAGTTCAAGCGAGACCTACAATGAGCAGTTCTTC.

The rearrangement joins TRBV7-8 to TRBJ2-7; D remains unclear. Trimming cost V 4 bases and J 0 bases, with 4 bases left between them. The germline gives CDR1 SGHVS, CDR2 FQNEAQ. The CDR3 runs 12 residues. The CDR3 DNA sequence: TGTGCCAGCAGCTGGTACTCCTACGAGCAGTACTTC. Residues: CASSWYSYEQYF.

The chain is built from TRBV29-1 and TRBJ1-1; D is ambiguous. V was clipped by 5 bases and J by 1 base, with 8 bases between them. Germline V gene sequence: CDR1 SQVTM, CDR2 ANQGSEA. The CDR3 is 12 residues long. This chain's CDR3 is CSVISGNTEAFF. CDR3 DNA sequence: TGCAGCGTTATTAGTGGGAACACTGAAGCTTTCTTT.

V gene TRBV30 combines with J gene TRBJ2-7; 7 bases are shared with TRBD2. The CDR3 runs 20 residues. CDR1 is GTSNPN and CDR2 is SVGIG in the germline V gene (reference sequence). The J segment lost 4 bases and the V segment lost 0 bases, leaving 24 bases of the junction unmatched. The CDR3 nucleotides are TGTGCCTGGAGTGTGGCCAACCGGGAGACTAGCCGAACCCCACGGTACGAGCAGTACTTC. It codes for CAWSVANRETSRTPRYEQYF.

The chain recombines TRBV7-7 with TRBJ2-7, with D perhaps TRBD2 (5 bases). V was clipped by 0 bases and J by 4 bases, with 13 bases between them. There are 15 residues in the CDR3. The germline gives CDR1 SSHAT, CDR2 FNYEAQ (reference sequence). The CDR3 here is CASSLAVGDAYEQYF. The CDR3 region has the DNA TGTGCCAGCAGCTTAGCCGTGGGAGACGCTTACGAGCAGTACTTC. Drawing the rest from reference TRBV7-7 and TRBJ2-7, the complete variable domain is GAGVSQSPRYKVTKRGQDVTLRCDPISSHATLYWYQQALGQGPEFLTYFNYEAQPDKSGLPSDRFSAERPEGSISTLTIQRTEQRDSAMYRCASSLAVGDAYEQYFGPGTRLTVT.

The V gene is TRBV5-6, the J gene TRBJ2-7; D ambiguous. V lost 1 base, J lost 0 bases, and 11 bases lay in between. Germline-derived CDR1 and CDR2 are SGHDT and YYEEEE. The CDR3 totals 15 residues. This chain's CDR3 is CASSLFPGSSYEQYF. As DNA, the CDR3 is TGTGCCAGCAGCTTGTTTCCAGGAAGCTCCTACGAGCAGTACTTC.

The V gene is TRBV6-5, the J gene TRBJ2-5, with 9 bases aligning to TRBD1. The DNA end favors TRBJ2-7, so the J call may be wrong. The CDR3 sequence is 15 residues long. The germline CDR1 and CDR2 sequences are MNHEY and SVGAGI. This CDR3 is CASSTPGQGFYEQYF. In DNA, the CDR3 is TGTGCCAGCAGCACCCCGGGACAGGGTTTTTACGAGCAGTACTTC.

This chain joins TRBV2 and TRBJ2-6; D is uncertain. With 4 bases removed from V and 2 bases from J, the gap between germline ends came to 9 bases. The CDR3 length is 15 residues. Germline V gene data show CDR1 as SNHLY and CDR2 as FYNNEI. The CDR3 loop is CASSAPGTGANVLTF. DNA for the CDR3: TGTGCCAGCAGTGCTCCCGGAACTGGGGCCAACGTCCTGACTTTC.

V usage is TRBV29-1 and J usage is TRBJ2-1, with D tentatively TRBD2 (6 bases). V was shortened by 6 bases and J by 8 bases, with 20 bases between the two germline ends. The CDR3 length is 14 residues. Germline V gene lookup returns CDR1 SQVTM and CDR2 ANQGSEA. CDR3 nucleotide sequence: TGCAGCGTACTCCGGGACTCCGTTGGGGATGAGCAGTTCTTC. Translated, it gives CSVLRDSVGDEQFF.

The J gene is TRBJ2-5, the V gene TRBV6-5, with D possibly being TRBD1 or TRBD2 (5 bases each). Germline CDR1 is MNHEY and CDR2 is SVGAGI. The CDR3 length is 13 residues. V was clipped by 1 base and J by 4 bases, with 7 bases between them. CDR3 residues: CASSYFGAETQYF. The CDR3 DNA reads TGTGCCAGCAGTTACTTCGGGGCAGAGACCCAGTACTTC.

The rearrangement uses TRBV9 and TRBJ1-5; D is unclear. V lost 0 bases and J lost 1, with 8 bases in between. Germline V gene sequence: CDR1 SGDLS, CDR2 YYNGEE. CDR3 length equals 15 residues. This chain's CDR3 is CASSVGGESNQPQHF. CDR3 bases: TGTGCCAGCAGCGTAGGGGGAGAGAGCAATCAGCCCCAGCATTTT.

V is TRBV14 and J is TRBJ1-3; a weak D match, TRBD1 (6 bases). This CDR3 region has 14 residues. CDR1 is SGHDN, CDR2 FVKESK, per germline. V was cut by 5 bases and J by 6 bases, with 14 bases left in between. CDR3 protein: CASSSRDTKNTIYF. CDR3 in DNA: TGTGCCAGCAGCTCCCGGGACACTAAAAACACCATATATTTT.

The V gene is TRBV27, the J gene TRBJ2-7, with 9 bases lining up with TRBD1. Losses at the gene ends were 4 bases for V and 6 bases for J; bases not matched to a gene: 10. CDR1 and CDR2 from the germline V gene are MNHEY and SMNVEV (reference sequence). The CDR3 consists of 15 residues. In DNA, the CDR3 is TGTGCCAGCAGTTACCCTGGGACAGGGAGAGGCGAGCAGTACTTC. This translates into CASSYPGTGRGEQYF.

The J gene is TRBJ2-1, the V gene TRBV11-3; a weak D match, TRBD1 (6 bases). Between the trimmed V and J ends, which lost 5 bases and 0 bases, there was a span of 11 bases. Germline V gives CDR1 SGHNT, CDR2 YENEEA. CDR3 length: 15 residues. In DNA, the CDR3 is TGTGCCAGCAGCCTAAAGGGGGACTCCTACAATGAGCAGTTCTTC. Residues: CASSLKGDSYNEQFF.

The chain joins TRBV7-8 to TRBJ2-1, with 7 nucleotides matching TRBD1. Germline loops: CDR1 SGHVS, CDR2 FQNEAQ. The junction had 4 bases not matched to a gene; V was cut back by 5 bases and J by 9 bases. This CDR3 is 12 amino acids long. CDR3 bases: TGTGCCAGCAGCGAGGGGGCATCTGAGCAGTTCTTC. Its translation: CASSEGASEQFF. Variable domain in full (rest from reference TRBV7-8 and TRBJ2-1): GAGVSQSPRYKVAKRGQDVALRCDPISGHVSLFWYQQALGQGPEFLTYFQNEAQLDKSGLPSDRFFAERPEGSVSTLKIQRTQQEDSAVYLCASSEGASEQFFGPGTRLTVL.

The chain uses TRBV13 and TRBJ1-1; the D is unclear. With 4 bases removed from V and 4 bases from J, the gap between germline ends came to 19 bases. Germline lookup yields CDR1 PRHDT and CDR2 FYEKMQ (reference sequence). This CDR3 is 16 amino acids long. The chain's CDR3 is CASSSTDDTGGTEAFF. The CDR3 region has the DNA TGTGCCAGCAGCTCCACCGATGACACCGGCGGCACTGAAGCTTTCTTT.

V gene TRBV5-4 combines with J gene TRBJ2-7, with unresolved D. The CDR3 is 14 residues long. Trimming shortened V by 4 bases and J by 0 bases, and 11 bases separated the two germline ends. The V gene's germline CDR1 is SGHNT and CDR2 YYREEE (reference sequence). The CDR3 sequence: CASSLPTVSYEQYF. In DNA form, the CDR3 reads TGTGCCAGCAGCCTACCGACCGTCTCCTACGAGCAGTACTTC.

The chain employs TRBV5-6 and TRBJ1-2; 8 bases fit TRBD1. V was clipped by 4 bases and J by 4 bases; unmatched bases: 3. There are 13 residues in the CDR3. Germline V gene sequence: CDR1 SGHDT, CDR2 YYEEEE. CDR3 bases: TGTGCCAGCAGCGGGACAGGTTCCTATGGCTACACCTTC. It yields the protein CASSGTGSYGYTF.

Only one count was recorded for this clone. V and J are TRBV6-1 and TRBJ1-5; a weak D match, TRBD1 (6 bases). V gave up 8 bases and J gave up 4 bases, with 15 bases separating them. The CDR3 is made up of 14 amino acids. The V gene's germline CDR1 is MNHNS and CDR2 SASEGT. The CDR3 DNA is TGTGCCAGCGGAGAAACAGGGCTAAATCAGCCCCAGCATTTT. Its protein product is CASGETGLNQPQHF.

The DNA of the CDR3 is TGTGCCACCACGGCACGTCATGGCTACACCTTC. Residues: CATTARHGYTF. The rearrangement joins TRBV18 to TRBJ1-2; D is ambiguous. Trimming removed 10 bases at V and 6 bases at J, with 12 bases between. In germline, CDR1 is KGHSH, CDR2 LQKENI. This CDR3 comprises 11 residues. The whole variable domain, filled in from reference TRBV18 and TRBJ1-2, reads NAGVMQNPRHLVRRRGQEARLRCSPMKGHSHVYWYRQLPEEGLKFMVYLQKENIIDESGMPKERFSAEFPKEGPSILRIQQVVRGDSAAYFCATTARHGYTFGSGTRLTVV.